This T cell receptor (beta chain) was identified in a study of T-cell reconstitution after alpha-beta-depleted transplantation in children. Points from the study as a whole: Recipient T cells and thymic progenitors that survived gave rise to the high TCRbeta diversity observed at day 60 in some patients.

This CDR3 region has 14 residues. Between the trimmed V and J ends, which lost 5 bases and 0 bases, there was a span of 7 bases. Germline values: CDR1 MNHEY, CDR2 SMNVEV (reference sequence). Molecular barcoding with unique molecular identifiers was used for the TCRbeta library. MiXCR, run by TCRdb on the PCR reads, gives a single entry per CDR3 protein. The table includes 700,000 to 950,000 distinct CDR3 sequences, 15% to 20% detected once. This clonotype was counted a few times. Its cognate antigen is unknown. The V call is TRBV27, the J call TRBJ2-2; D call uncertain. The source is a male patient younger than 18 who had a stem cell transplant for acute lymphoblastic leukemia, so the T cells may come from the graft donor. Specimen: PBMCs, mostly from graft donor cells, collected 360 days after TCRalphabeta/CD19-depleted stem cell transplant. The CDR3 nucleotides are TGTGCCAGCAGTCTCCATACGAACACCGGGGAGCTGTTTTTT. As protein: CASSLHTNTGELFF.